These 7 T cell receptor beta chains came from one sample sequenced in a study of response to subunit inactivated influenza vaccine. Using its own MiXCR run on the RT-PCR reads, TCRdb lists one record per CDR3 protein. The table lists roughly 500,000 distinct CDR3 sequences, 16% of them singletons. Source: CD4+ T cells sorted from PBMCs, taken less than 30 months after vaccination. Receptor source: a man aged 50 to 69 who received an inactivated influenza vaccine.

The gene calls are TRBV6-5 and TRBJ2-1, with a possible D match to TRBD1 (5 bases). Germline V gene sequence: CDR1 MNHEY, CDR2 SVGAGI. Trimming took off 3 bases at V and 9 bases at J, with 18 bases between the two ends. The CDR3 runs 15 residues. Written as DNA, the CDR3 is TGTGCCAGCAGTTATGGGCATTCCACGCAGGGTGAGCAGTTCTTC. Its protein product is CASSYGHSTQGEQFF.

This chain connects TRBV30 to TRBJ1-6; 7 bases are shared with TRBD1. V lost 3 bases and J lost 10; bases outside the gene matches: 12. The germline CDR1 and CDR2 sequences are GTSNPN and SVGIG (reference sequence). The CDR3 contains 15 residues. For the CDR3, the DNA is TGTGCCTGGAGCCTTGGTAGGGGGCGGGAGTCACCCCTCCACTTT. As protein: CAWSLGRGRESPLHF.

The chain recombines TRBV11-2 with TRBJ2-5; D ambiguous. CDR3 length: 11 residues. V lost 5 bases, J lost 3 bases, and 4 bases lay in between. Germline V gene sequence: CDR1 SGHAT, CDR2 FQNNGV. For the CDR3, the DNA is TGTGCCAGCAGCACCGAAGAGACCCAGTACTTC. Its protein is CASSTEETQYF.

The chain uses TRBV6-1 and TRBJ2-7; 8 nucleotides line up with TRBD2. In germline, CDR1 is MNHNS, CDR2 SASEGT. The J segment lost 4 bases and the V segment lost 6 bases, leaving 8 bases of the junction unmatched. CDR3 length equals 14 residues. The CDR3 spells CASSTKGTSYEQYF. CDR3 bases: TGTGCCAGCAGCACGAAGGGGACTAGTTACGAGCAGTACTTC.

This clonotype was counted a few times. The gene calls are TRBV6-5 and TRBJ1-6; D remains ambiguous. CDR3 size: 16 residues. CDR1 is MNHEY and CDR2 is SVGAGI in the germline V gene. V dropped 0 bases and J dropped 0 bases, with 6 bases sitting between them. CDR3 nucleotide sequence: TGTGCCAGCAGTTACTCACAGAGCTCCTATAATTCACCCCTCCACTTT. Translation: CASSYSQSSYNSPLHF.

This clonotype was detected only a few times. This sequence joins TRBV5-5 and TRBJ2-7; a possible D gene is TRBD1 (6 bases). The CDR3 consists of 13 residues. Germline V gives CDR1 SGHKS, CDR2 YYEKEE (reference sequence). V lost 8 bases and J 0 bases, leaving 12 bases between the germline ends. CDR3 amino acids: CARLRQASYEQYF. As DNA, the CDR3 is TGTGCCAGATTGAGACAGGCCTCCTACGAGCAGTACTTC.

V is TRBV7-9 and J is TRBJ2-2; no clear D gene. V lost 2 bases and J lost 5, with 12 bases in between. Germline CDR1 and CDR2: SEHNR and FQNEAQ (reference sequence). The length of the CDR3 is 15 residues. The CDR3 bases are TGTGCCAGCAGCTTAAGTCCAGTCTGGACCGGGGAGCTGTTTTTT. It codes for CASSLSPVWTGELFF.